The present entry profiles one T cell receptor (beta chain) with its context. What it binds is not known. The data were obtained in a study of OX40 agonist ivuxolimab in advanced cancers. Overall study context: Patients received the agonistic anti-OX40 (CD134) antibody ivuxolimab. Whole-study results and caveats: Part of the nonresponder group also had normalized T-cell clonal expansion that was low.

The method was immunoSEQ multiplex PCR; TCRdb's version includes in-frame clones alone and lacks a portion of them. The repertoire holds 65,000 to 95,000 clones, with more than 75% as singletons. This CDR3 is built from 15 residues. The germline CDR1 and CDR2 sequences are SGHRS and YFSETQ. Deletions cut 4 bases from V and 9 bases from J, with 19 bases between. The TCR was taken from an adult with an advanced solid tumor such as melanoma, head and neck, liver or kidney cancer. V and J are TRBV5-1 and TRBJ1-4, with D possibly matching TRBD1 (6 bases). Source: CD4+ or CD8+ T cells sorted from blood, taken in a trial of the OX40 agonist ivuxolimab. CDR3 protein: CASSNRALGDKKLFF. The CDR3, as DNA: TGCGCCAGCAGCAACAGGGCCCTAGGGGATAAAAAACTGTTTTTT.